Following are 5 T cell receptor beta chains from one sample sequenced in a study of blood T cells in healthy people across ages. Next came a second PCR, run for about 6 to 12 cycles, which used a sample-barcoded 5' primer along with a J-beta primer mix. From the 5' RACE reads, TCRdb called clonotypes with MiXCR, one entry per CDR3 protein. The table records about 1.6 million distinct CDR3 sequences, roughly 32% of them present only once. Sequenced input: blood. Source of these receptors: a woman between 25 and 40 years old in good health.

In its sample, this clonotype was seen many times. This chain joins TRBV20-1 and TRBJ1-2; weak D call: TRBD1 (5 bases). Germline V gives CDR1 DFQATT, CDR2 SNEGSKA (reference sequence). The CDR3 runs 13 residues. V was clipped by 3 bases and J by 10 bases, with 18 bases between them. The CDR3, as DNA: TGCAGTGCTAGGACGCGCAGGGAACAGGTCTACACCTTC. It yields the protein CSARTRREQVYTF.

This chain uses TRBV28 with TRBJ1-2; D remains ambiguous. V was pared by 6 bases and J by 7 bases, with 15 bases between. This CDR3 has 13 amino acids. Germline V CDR1 and CDR2: MDHEN, SYDVKM. This CDR3 reads CASSETGQGGYTF. CDR3 nucleotides: TGTGCCAGCAGCGAGACTGGGCAAGGTGGCTACACCTTC.

This clonotype was seen a few times. The chain couples TRBV9 to TRBJ2-6, with D perhaps assigned TRBD1 or TRBD2 (5 bases each). The germline CDR1 and CDR2 sequences are SGDLS and YYNGEE. CDR3 length equals 17 residues. V shed 4 bases and J shed 1 base, with 15 bases lying between them. For the CDR3, the DNA is TGTGCCAGCAGCATACCACGGGACGGGTCTGGGGCCAACGTCCTGACTTTC. Translating it yields CASSIPRDGSGANVLTF.

This sequence joins TRBV6-1 and TRBJ1-2, with D uncertain. Germline V gene lookup returns CDR1 MNHNS and CDR2 SASEGT. This CDR3 contains 12 residues. V shed 6 bases and J shed 7 bases, with 12 bases lying between them. Here the CDR3 DNA reads TGTGCCAGCAGCGACACTGGTTTTGGCTACACCTTC. Translated, it gives CASSDTGFGYTF.

V is TRBV7-7 and J is TRBJ2-2; unclear D gene. The germline V gene encodes CDR1 SSHAT and CDR2 FNYEAQ (reference sequence). V was cut by 1 base and J by 5 bases, with 8 bases left in between. The CDR3 runs to 14 residues. CDR3 bases: TGTGCCAGCAGCTTAGACCAAAATACCGGGGAGCTGTTTTTT. It yields the protein CASSLDQNTGELFF.